There are a few counts of the clone carrying this T cell receptor (beta chain). Antigen: not known. Tagging with unique molecular identifiers was applied to individual cDNA molecules. MiXCR, run by TCRdb on the 5' RACE reads, gives a single entry per CDR3 protein. The table includes fewer than 80,000 distinct CDR3 sequences, about 12% detected once. This specimen belongs to a study of early T cells in non-severe SARS-CoV-2 infection. Study-wide context: Whole-blood bulk RNA, unsorted, was sequenced, and chains were unpaired.

General study results and limits: Anti-spike CD8 specificities were favored by VDJdb matching, whose results missed private and CD4 specificities.

The CDR3 covers 13 residues. Germline V CDR1 and CDR2: SGDLS, YYNGEE. V shed 4 bases and J shed 7 bases, with 11 bases lying between them. The V and J genes are TRBV9 and TRBJ2-2; no definite D call. Sequencing was carried out using whole blood. This clonotype originated in an adult who was a healthcare worker with PCR-confirmed SARS-CoV-2 infection or an uninfected control (not recorded which). CDR3 sequence reads: CASSFSDFGELFF. The DNA of the CDR3 is TGTGCCAGCAGCTTCAGTGATTTCGGGGAGCTGTTTTTT.